The rows below give T cell receptor beta chains drawn from one sample of a study of blood T cell repertoires in COVID-19. The data were produced by immunoSEQ multiplex PCR, yet TCRdb's version contains in-frame clones alone and is incomplete. The sample consists of 350,000 to 450,000 clones, 85% of them appearing once. Sequenced sample: peripheral blood. These receptors were obtained from a woman aged 18-29 years with acute or convalescent COVID-19. Both conserved end residues are trimmed from each CDR3. The size of a clone is reported for some rows only, either as once, few or many, or as a class for expanded clones.

J gene | V gene | clone size | CDR3 protein
TRBJ2-5 | TRBV18 | NA | ASSPSSGSRETQY
TRBJ1-6 | TRBV28 | NA | ASRRDRGSYNSPLH
TRBJ2-2 | TRBV10-3 | NA | ATGAEANTGELF
TRBJ2-1 | TRBV5-1 | NA | ASSRGTSGSHEQF
TRBJ1-5 | TRBV9 | once | ASSFSGSGYQPQH
TRBJ2-2 | TRBV19 | once | ASSEAATGELF
TRBJ1-6 | TRBV9 | once | ASSVGWRITPNSPLH
TRBJ1-1 | TRBV7-9 | NA | ASSSGYYTEAF
TRBJ2-5 | TRBV7-9 | NA | ASLDRRYQETQY
TRBJ2-1 | TRBV29-1 | NA | SVGEEISYNEQF
TRBJ1-5 | TRBV18 | NA | ASSSGVNQPQH
TRBJ2-5 | TRBV28 | NA | ASSGDRIQETQY
TRBJ1-4 | TRBV6-6 | NA | ASSYVGQGNEKLF
TRBJ1-6 | TRBV3-1/TRBV3-2 | NA | ASSPDRMPNSPLH
TRBJ1-1 | TRBV19 | NA | ASNEGQGLSTEAF
TRBJ1-1 | TRBV7-3 | once | ASSPGQGLNTEAF
TRBJ1-2 | TRBV6-6 | NA | ASSLNREGYT
TRBJ1-1 | TRBV7-3 | NA | ASSLTGFPNTEAF
TRBJ1-2 | TRBV15 | once | ATSRVGQSNYGYT
TRBJ2-7 | TRBV28 | few | ASSLIAGEDEQY
TRBJ1-4 | TRBV6-6 | NA | ASSPGQGVVNEKLF
TRBJ1-1 | TRBV5-4 | NA | ASSLRTDTEAF
TRBJ2-3 | TRBV7-2 | NA | ASSSGSGLAGLSTDTQY
TRBJ2-1 | TRBV7-6 | NA | ASSLSGQVNNEQF
TRBJ2-3 | TRBV11-2 | NA | ASSNGLAGAGTDTQY
TRBJ2-1 | TRBV19 | NA | ASTPAGLYNEQF
TRBJ2-3 | TRBV6-4 | NA | ASSVQGIVTDTQY